The source of this T cell receptor beta chain is a study of blood T cell repertoires in COVID-19. Whole-study context: COVID-19 samples collected from the United States, Italy and Spain covered acute and convalescent phases.

This clone was counted between two and nine times. Profiling relied on immunoSEQ multiplex PCR, and the TCRdb table lists in-frame clones only, not all of them. The data show approximately 210,000 clones, 80% to 90% seen once. This TCR came from a woman aged 45-60 years with acute COVID-19. The sequencing sample was made of PBMCs or T cells enriched from blood (not recorded which).

The CDR3, as DNA: TGTGCCAGCAGTTTAGCCGGGACAGTAGATGAAAAACTGTTTTTT. Residues: CASSLAGTVDEKLFF. The chain couples TRBV28 to TRBJ1-4; 7 nucleotides align to TRBD1. The CDR3 has 15 amino acids. Trimming removed 2 bases from V and 6 bases from J; junction bases left unmatched: 6. Per germline, CDR1 MDHEN and CDR2 SYDVKM.